This T cell receptor beta chain came from a study of T cell changes during pregnancy in multiple sclerosis (dated by TCRdb to about 2019). About the study as a whole: The study examined how the T cell repertoire changed over the course of pregnancy in women with multiple sclerosis.

V and J lose 0 bases and 5 bases, and a span of 6 bases separates them. Sequences SGHRS (CDR1) and YFSETQ (CDR2) are obtained from the germline V gene. Including cysteine and phenylalanine, the CDR3 has 13 amino acids. The read is trimmed to its CDR3 DNA, 39 bases read in frame from base 1. Library preparation was by the immunoSEQ multiplex PCR assay. The source is immuneACCESS, and TCRdb retained only in-frame sequences with V and J called. Part of the clones is not carried over; for the studies checked, unresolved V genes explain less than half of this, and the remainder is unexplained. The sample contains about 80,000 clones, about 91% of them found a single time. Approximately 2.5% of the sample is taken by the ten largest. Comment on this clone: Its antigen is unknown. Base qualities were left out, and no much larger clone turns up one base away.

Rearrangement joined TRBV5-1 to TRBJ2-4, and the D gene may be TRBD2, 6 bases matching. The TCR was taken from a female donor with multiple sclerosis, enrolled in a pregnancy study. Sequences were derived from peripheral blood, sampled before pregnancy. Read as DNA, the sequence is TGCGCCAGCAGCTTGGGCGGGGAAAACATTCAGTACTTC. Its protein reads: CASSLGGENIQYF.